This T cell receptor beta chain was sequenced during a study of CD8 T cells in Susac syndrome. The CDR3 is 17 amino acids. J lost 2 bases, V lost 3 bases, and 8 bases had no gene match. Germline V gene sequence: CDR1 DFQATT, CDR2 SNEGSKA (reference sequence). Sequencing of TCR beta was performed on blood CD8+ T cells and on blood CD4+ T cells. Patients with stable or active relapsing-remitting disease, all of them treatment-naive, made up the multiple sclerosis controls. RNA amounts of about 0.45 to 1 ug underwent reverse transcription with random hexamers. Across 54 Vbeta and 13 Jbeta, immunoSEQ multiplex PCR amplified TCR beta CDR3. TCRdb ran MiXCR on the immunoSEQ multiplex PCR reads and lists one entry per CDR3 protein. The table records approximately 180,000 distinct CDR3 sequences, approximately 96% of them present only once.

The source material was CD4+ T cells from PBMCs. The rearrangement uses TRBV20-1 and TRBJ2-5, with TRBD2 matching 14 bases. This sequence originates from a human donor with multiple sclerosis. The CDR3 DNA follows: TGCAGTGCTAGCGCCCCGGGACTAGCGGGAGAACAAGAGACCCAGTACTTC. The encoded protein is CSASAPGLAGEQETQYF.